A selection of T cell receptor beta chains follows, all from one sample in a study of blood T cell repertoires in COVID-19. TCRdb's table, derived via immunoSEQ multiplex PCR, lists solely in-frame clones and lacks some. The data contain around 55,000 clones, around 90% of them singletons. The material sequenced was peripheral blood. Receptor source: a man aged 60 to 75 with acute or convalescent COVID-19. Both conserved end residues are part of each CDR3. D genes are given only for firm matches. Clone size is shown for a subset of rows, as once, few, many or a class of expanded clone.

V gene	D gene	J gene	clone size	CDR3 DNA	CDR3 protein
TRBV7-3	TRBD1	TRBJ2-1	.	TGTGCCAGCAGCTTAACGCCAGGGGGCTTCTACAATGAGCAGTTCTTC	CASSLTPGGFYNEQFF
TRBV10-3	TRBD2	TRBJ2-7	.	TGTGCCATCAGTGAGAAAGCGGGAGGTTCCTACGAGCAGTACTTC	CAISEKAGGSYEQYF
TRBV5-1	.	TRBJ2-5	.	TGCGCCAGCAGCTTGCGTTGGCCCGCGGGGACCCAGTACTTC	CASSLRWPAGTQYF
TRBV12-3/TRBV12-4	.	TRBJ2-7	.	TGTGCCAGCACAACAGGGAAAGGGTGGGAGCAGTACTTC	CASTTGKGWEQYF
TRBV27	.	TRBJ2-3	once	TGTGCCAGCAGTTTAAGTCCACAGTGGATCACAGATACGCAGTATTTT	CASSLSPQWITDTQYF
TRBV28	.	TRBJ1-1	once	TGTGCCAGCTTCAATTCTCCGGGCACTGAAGCTTTCTTT	CASFNSPGTEAFF
TRBV20-1	.	TRBJ1-2	.	TGCAGTGCTAGTTCAGGGTATGGCTACACCTTC	CSASSGYGYTF
TRBV7-9	.	TRBJ2-6	.	TGTGCCAGCAGCTTAGCGGGCGGGTCGGGGGCCAACGTCCTGACTTTC	CASSLAGGSGANVLTF
TRBV19	TRBD2	TRBJ2-1	.	TGTGCCAGTCACTCTAGCGGAGGAGACAATGAGCAGTTCTTC	CASHSSGGDNEQFF
TRBV28	TRBD1	TRBJ1-1	.	TGTGCCAGCATTATAACAGGGGTGGGACTGAACACTGAAGCTTTCTTT	CASIITGVGLNTEAFF
TRBV2	TRBD1	TRBJ1-6	.	TGTGCCAGCAGTTCCCAGGACAGGGGAAATTCACCCCTCCACTTT	CASSSQDRGNSPLHF
TRBV7-2	TRBD1	TRBJ2-5	once	TGTGCCAGCAGCTCGGACAGGGGGCGCGGGGAGACCCAGTACTTC	CASSSDRGRGETQYF
TRBV25-1	TRBD1	TRBJ1-4	.	TGTGCCAGCAAACAGACCGGGACAGTATTCGAAAAACTGTTTTTT	CASKQTGTVFEKLFF
TRBV19	TRBD1	TRBJ1-1	once	TGTGCCAGTAGGATGGGGGACAGCGTATATGAAGCTTTCTTT	CASRMGDSVYEAFF
TRBV28	.	TRBJ2-2	.	TGTGCCAGCAGAGTAGCAGGGGTCGGCACCGGGGAGCTGTTTTTT	CASRVAGVGTGELFF
TRBV5-6	.	TRBJ1-3	.	TGTGCCAGCAGCTTTTCAGGGTTGGACACCATATATTTT	CASSFSGLDTIYF
TRBV4-3	.	TRBJ1-5	.	TGCGCCAGCAGCCACCCCGGGAATCAGCCCCAGCATTTT	CASSHPGNQPQHF
TRBV28	TRBD2	TRBJ2-7	.	TGTGCCAGCAGTTCTACTAGCGGGAGGCCCTACGAGCAGTACTTC	CASSSTSGRPYEQYF
TRBV7-2	TRBD2	TRBJ2-1	.	TGTGCCAGCAGGCGGGAGGGTAGGGTGAATGAGCAGTTCTTC	CASRREGRVNEQFF
TRBV5-4	TRBD2	TRBJ2-1	once	TGTGCCAGCAGCTCTAAGACTAGCGGGACCGCTGGGGGGCAGTTCTTC	CASSSKTSGTAGGQFF
TRBV9	.	TRBJ2-1	once	TGTGCCAGCAGCGTAGCCGGGACACCCCCCAATGAGCAGTTCTTC	CASSVAGTPPNEQFF
TRBV30	.	TRBJ1-1	.	TGTGCCTGCCCCCGCGGGGCCCAGACGGACTATTCACAAGCTTTCTTT	CACPRGAQTDYSQAFF
TRBV27	TRBD2	TRBJ2-7	.	TGTGCCAGCAGTTTAGCTGGGACTAGCGGGATTGCCTACGAGCAGTACTTC	CASSLAGTSGIAYEQYF
TRBV5-1	.	TRBJ1-4	.	TGCGCCAGCAGCCGCGGCACTAATGAAAAACTGTTTTTT	CASSRGTNEKLFF
TRBV29-1	TRBD1	TRBJ2-1	once	TGCAGCGGTCTCCGGGACAGGCGGACTGAGCAGTTCTTC	CSGLRDRRTEQFF
TRBV7-2	TRBD2	TRBJ2-3	.	TGTGCCAGCAGCCGCCGCGGGACTAGCGGGATAACGGGTACGCAGTATTTT	CASSRRGTSGITGTQYF
TRBV5-1	.	TRBJ2-2	.	TGCGCCAGCAGCCCTCGGACTTTCGCGAACACCGGGGAGCTGTTTTTT	CASSPRTFANTGELFF
TRBV5-4	TRBD1	TRBJ2-7	.	TGTGCCAGCAGCCAAGGACAGGGGACAGCCTACGAGCAGTACTTC	CASSQGQGTAYEQYF
TRBV7-9	TRBD2	TRBJ2-4	.	TGTGCCAGCAGCTTAGCAGGCCTAGCGGGAGGGGAGGTCAAAAACATTCAGTACTTC	CASSLAGLAGGEVKNIQYF
TRBV7-8	TRBD2	TRBJ2-7	.	TGTGCCAGCACCCGGACTAGCGGGAACAACGAGCAGTACTTC	CASTRTSGNNEQYF
TRBV5-8	TRBD1	TRBJ1-6	.	TGTGCCAGCAGCTTTGACCGGGACAGGGTTAATTCACCCCTCCACTTT	CASSFDRDRVNSPLHF
TRBV15	.	TRBJ1-5	.	TGTGCCACCAGCAGATTTCAAAGCAATCAGCCCCAGCATTTT	CATSRFQSNQPQHF
TRBV30	.	TRBJ1-1	.	TGTGCCTGGATCAGCGTTAACACTGAAGCTTTCTTT	CAWISVNTEAFF
TRBV5-1	.	TRBJ2-1	.	TGCGCCAGCAGCTTGGTTGCTAGCGCCTACAATGAGCAGTTCTTC	CASSLVASAYNEQFF
TRBV7-2	.	TRBJ2-3	.	TGTGCCAGCAGCCCAGACCGGGGAAAGACAGATACGCAGTATTTT	CASSPDRGKTDTQYF
TRBV14	.	TRBJ2-1	.	TGTGCCAGCAGCCTGATAGCCCGAGGTGAGCAGTTCTTC	CASSLIARGEQFF
TRBV25-1	TRBD1	TRBJ1-5	.	TGTGCCAGCAGTCAGGGGGGCAATCAGCCCCAGCATTTT	CASSQGGNQPQHF
TRBV6-2/TRBV6-3	TRBD1	TRBJ1-1	.	TGTGCCAGCAGTTACGGTGACAGGGGATTCACTGAAGCTTTCTTT	CASSYGDRGFTEAFF
TRBV6-5	.	TRBJ2-2	.	TGTGCCAGCAGTTACTCGGGCAGTACCGGGGAGCTGTTTTTT	CASSYSGSTGELFF
TRBV2	.	TRBJ1-4	.	TGTGCCAGCAGTGAAGCGCAGGAGGGGGAAAAACTGTTTTTT	CASSEAQEGEKLFF
TRBV7-9	.	TRBJ1-2	.	TGTGCCAGCAGTCAATCCAGGGTTGGGGTGCATGGCTACACCTTC	CASSQSRVGVHGYTF
TRBV19	.	TRBJ2-1	.	TGTGCCAGTAGTCCGGGGGAGGACGAGTACAATGAGCAGTTCTTC	CASSPGEDEYNEQFF
TRBV7-2	TRBD2	TRBJ2-1	.	TGTGCCAGCAGCTTAGTGGTACTAGCGGGATTGGACAATGAGCAGTTCTTC	CASSLVVLAGLDNEQFF
TRBV28	TRBD2	TRBJ2-1	.	TGTGCCAGCCAGACTAGCGGGCCATACAATGAGCAGTTCTTC	CASQTSGPYNEQFF
TRBV11-3	.	TRBJ1-4	.	TGTGCCAGCAGCTTAGGGGCACAGGACGGGGAAAAACTGTTTTTT	CASSLGAQDGEKLFF
TRBV28	.	TRBJ2-7	.	TGTGCCAGCAGGGAGGGCTACGAGCAGTACTTC	CASREGYEQYF
TRBV28	.	TRBJ1-4	.	TGTGCCAGCAGTCCCTTGAACAGTCCTGGCGAAAAACTGTTTTTT	CASSPLNSPGEKLFF
TRBV24-1	.	TRBJ2-3	.	TGTGCCACCAGTGACCAGACAGCTAGCACAGATACGCAGTATTTT	CATSDQTASTDTQYF
TRBV11-1	.	TRBJ1-1	.	TGTGCCAGCAGCTTAGGGAGGCCAGGAGGCGGGACTGAAGCTTTCTTT	CASSLGRPGGGTEAFF
TRBV11-3	TRBD1	TRBJ2-7	.	TGTGCCAGCAGCCTCCACGAGGGACAGATTCTTTACGAGCAGTACTTC	CASSLHEGQILYEQYF
TRBV5-1	.	TRBJ1-1	once	TGCGCCAGCAGCTTGGGACGGGAGGTTGAAGCTTTCTTT	CASSLGREVEAFF
TRBV6-5	.	TRBJ2-1	.	TGTGCCAGCAGGGGGCTGGATGAGCAGTTCTTC	CASRGLDEQFF
TRBV18	TRBD1	TRBJ2-1	.	TGTGCCAGCTCACCGGGACAGGGTCTGAATGAGCAGTTCTTC	CASSPGQGLNEQFF
TRBV27	TRBD2	TRBJ2-1	.	TGTGCCAGCTCCGTTCAAGCGGGAGGCCATTACAATGAGCAGTTCTTC	CASSVQAGGHYNEQFF
TRBV28	.	TRBJ2-5	.	TGTGCCAGCAGGTCGACAGGAAACGCGGAGACCCAGTACTTC	CASRSTGNAETQYF
TRBV10-3	TRBD2	TRBJ2-7	.	TGTGCCATCAGTGAGTTTTTACTAGCGGATACCTACGAGCAGTACTTC	CAISEFLLADTYEQYF
TRBV2	TRBD2	TRBJ2-7	.	TGTGCCACCAATCGGGGGGACGGTTACGAGCAGTACTTC	CATNRGDGYEQYF